One T cell receptor beta chain is described in this entry. This sample is part of a study of cytomegalovirus exposure and HLA in healthy donors. A multiplex PCR was run with 60 Vbeta primers and 13 Jbeta primers. Repertoires were generated with immunoSEQ multiplex PCR, while TCRdb's copy carries only in-frame clones and drops some. Of 83,000 or so clones listed, over 60% are singletons. CDR1 and CDR2 from the germline V gene are MNHEY and SMNVEV (reference sequence). CDR3 length: 12 residues. The V end lost 5 bases, the J end lost 7 bases, and 12 bases lay between the germline ends. The V and J genes are TRBV27 and TRBJ2-7; D perhaps matches TRBD2 (5 bases). The TCR was taken from a female donor in good health and CMV-seronegative. The source material was PBMCs. The CDR3 protein is CASSPSGREQYF. The CDR3 DNA reads TGTGCCAGCAGTCCATCGGGAAGGGAGCAGTACTTC.